These T cell receptor beta chains were read from a single sample in a study of blood T cell repertoires in COVID-19. Measured with immunoSEQ multiplex PCR; TCRdb has only the in-frame clones, and not every one. Among 90,000 to 150,000 clones listed, over 75% were seen once. Sequencing was performed on peripheral blood. These receptor sequences come from a man between 70 and 80 years old with active or convalescent COVID-19. The CDR3 runs from the conserved cysteine through the conserved F or W. The order of the fields is V gene, D gene, J gene, clone size, CDR3 protein, CDR3 DNA. A D gene is named only where the DNA matches it firmly. Clone size is not always given. Where it is, it says once, few, many or a class for expanded clones.

>TRBV5-4|TRBD2|TRBJ2-3|-
CASSLRLAGETDTQYF
TGTGCCAGCAGCTTACGACTAGCGGGAGAAACAGATACGCAGTATTTT
>TRBV12-3/TRBV12-4|-|TRBJ1-4|-
CASSLGGRKLFF
TGTGCCAGCAGTTTGGGGGGGAGGAAACTGTTTTTT
>TRBV6-5|-|TRBJ2-7|-
CASRGEVHEQYF
TGTGCCAGCAGGGGGGAGGTACACGAGCAGTACTTC
>TRBV11-2|-|TRBJ2-3|-
CASSSSPGTDTQYF
TGTGCCAGCAGCTCATCCCCAGGGACAGATACGCAGTATTTT
>TRBV6-5|-|TRBJ2-7|-
CASSYSSGAFTYEQYF
TGTGCCAGCAGTTACTCGAGTGGAGCCTTCACCTACGAGCAGTACTTC
>TRBV11-2|-|TRBJ2-3|-
CASSSGRDTQYF
TGTGCCAGCAGCTCCGGGAGAGATACGCAGTATTTT
>TRBV5-1|-|TRBJ2-1|-
CASSLVGDMYNEQFF
TGCGCCAGCAGCTTGGTGGGGGACATGTACAATGAGCAGTTCTTC
>TRBV5-1|TRBD2|TRBJ2-1|-
CASSLELAASYNEQFF
TGCGCCAGCAGCTTGGAACTAGCGGCCTCCTACAATGAGCAGTTCTTC
>TRBV5-6|TRBD1|TRBJ1-1|-
CASSLRRGRGEAFF
TGTGCCAGCAGCTTGAGGAGGGGGCGAGGTGAAGCTTTCTTT
>TRBV5-1|TRBD1|TRBJ2-5|-
CASSDDREWETQYF
TGCGCCAGCAGCGATGACAGGGAGTGGGAGACCCAGTACTTC
>TRBV6-5|-|TRBJ1-2|few
CASSSLYGELDGYTF
TGTGCCAGCAGTTCCTTATACGGGGAATTGGACGGCTACACCTTC
>TRBV24-1|-|TRBJ1-5|-
CATSGVSNQPQHF
TGTGCCACCAGTGGTGTAAGCAATCAGCCCCAGCATTTT
>TRBV7-3|-|TRBJ2-1|-
CASSLRPYNEQFF
TGTGCCAGCAGCTTGAGGCCGTACAATGAGCAGTTCTTC
>TRBV18|TRBD2|TRBJ2-1|-
CASSPPNGRAINEQFF
TGTGCCAGCTCACCACCCAACGGGAGGGCCATCAATGAGCAGTTCTTC
>TRBV7-2|-|TRBJ2-1|-
CASSPLIYNEQFF
TGTGCCAGCAGCCCCCTAATATACAATGAGCAGTTCTTC
>TRBV10-3|-|TRBJ2-2|once
CAISELGGPAGTGELFF
TGTGCCATCAGTGAGTTAGGGGGTCCGGCGGGCACCGGGGAGCTGTTTTTT
>TRBV6-2/TRBV6-3|-|TRBJ2-7|-
CASSSTGASYSYEQYF
TGTGCCAGCAGTTCCACGGGAGCGTCTTACTCCTACGAGCAGTACTTC
>TRBV28|-|TRBJ1-2|-
CASRTSRGYTF
TGTGCCAGCAGGACATCCCGAGGCTACACCTTC
>TRBV28|TRBD2|TRBJ2-3|-
CASYPTFTGTSGRFTDTQYF
TGTGCCAGCTACCCTACCTTTACCGGGACTAGCGGGAGGTTCACAGATACGCAGTATTTT
>TRBV28|TRBD1|TRBJ1-2|once
CASSSPTDRGVSRGYTF
TGTGCCAGCAGTTCACCCACAGACAGGGGAGTTAGTCGCGGCTACACCTTC
>TRBV18|-|TRBJ1-4|-
CASSPQGTNEKLFF
TGTGCCAGCTCACCACAGGGGACTAATGAAAAACTGTTTTTT
>TRBV6-4|TRBD1|TRBJ1-2|-
CASRPETGPYGYTF
TGTGCCAGCAGGCCCGAGACAGGGCCCTATGGCTACACCTTC
>TRBV9|TRBD2|TRBJ2-7|-
CASSVGGSGYEQYF
TGTGCCAGCAGCGTAGGTGGTAGCGGGTACGAGCAGTACTTC
>TRBV10-3|TRBD2|TRBJ2-7|-
CAIRGSGTSGNEQYF
TGTGCCATCAGGGGTTCCGGGACTAGCGGGAACGAGCAGTACTTC